One sample yielded the 18 T cell receptor beta chains listed below, sequenced in a study of PD-L1 blockade in urothelial cancer. Time point described: peripheral blood 6 weeks after treatment start. Libraries were prepared by immunoSEQ multiplex PCR; TCRdb keeps only in-frame clonotypes and omits some of them. The sample lists tens of thousands of clones, about nine tenths occurring once. Here the sequenced sample was PBMCs, taken around atezolizumab (anti-PD-L1) treatment. These receptors all come from a man between 60 and 75 years old with urothelial cancer.

This chain uses TRBV9 with TRBJ2-5; 11 nucleotides align to TRBD2. The CDR3 runs 16 residues. CDR1 is SGDLS and CDR2 is YYNGEE in the germline V gene. V lost 0 bases, J lost 6 bases, and 7 bases stayed unmatched. CDR3 coding DNA: TGTGCCAGCAGCGTAGAGGCTAGCGGGGGGATGCAGACCCAGTACTTC. Translated: CASSVEASGGMQTQYF.

Note on this clone: A read error may produce the germline difference seen at one junction end. The chain couples TRBV6-5 to TRBJ1-2; D possibly corresponds to TRBD1 (5 bases). Looked up from germline, CDR1 is MNHEY and CDR2 is SVGAGI. CDR3 length equals 13 residues. The CDR3, as DNA: TGTGCCAGCAGTTACAAGGGGCTATATGGCCACACCTTC. Translation: CASSYKGLYGHTF.

V usage is TRBV20-1 and J usage is TRBJ2-1; D gene unclear. Germline V gives CDR1 DFQATT, CDR2 SNEGSKA (reference sequence). The CDR3 loop spans 11 amino acids. V lost 6 bases to trimming and J lost 5 bases, with 8 bases between them. CDR3 DNA sequence: TGCAGTGCCATCCCCCACAATGAGCAGTTCTTC. Residues: CSAIPHNEQFF.

CDR3 DNA sequence: TGTGCCAGCAGCTTAGGCAGACACAGCTCTGGAAACACCATATATTTT. This sequence encodes CASSLGRHSSGNTIYF. V is TRBV11-2 and J is TRBJ1-3; D remains ambiguous. The CDR3 sequence is 16 residues long. Germline V gene lookup returns CDR1 SGHAT and CDR2 FQNNGV. V was shortened by 1 base and J by 0 bases, with 10 bases between the two germline ends.

Concerning this clone itself: Its ends do not fully match the called genes, so a read error is possible. The J gene is TRBJ2-7, the V gene TRBV11-2; 10 nucleotides agree with TRBD2. Germline CDR1 is SGHAT and CDR2 is FQNNGV. This CDR3 comprises 15 residues. In DNA, the CDR3 is TGTGCCAGCAGCCAGAGGACTAGCGGCACCTACGAGCAGCACTTC. Protein product: CASSQRTSGTYEQHF.

The chain combines TRBV7-9 with TRBJ2-3; 7 nucleotides line up with TRBD2. The V segment lost 5 bases and the J segment 10 bases; nucleotides outside the gene matches: 15. This CDR3 region has 15 residues. The germline CDR1 and CDR2 sequences are SEHNR and FQNEAQ (reference sequence). The CDR3 DNA reads as TGTGCCAGCAGCCCCCGGACTAGGGAAACCTCTGCGCAGTATTTT. Protein: CASSPRTRETSAQYF.

The rearrangement joins TRBV30 to TRBJ1-5; perhaps TRBD1 as D (6 bases). This CDR3 spans 14 amino acids. Germline lookup yields CDR1 GTSNPN and CDR2 SVGIG (reference sequence). Deletions cut 1 base from V and 6 bases from J, with 13 bases between. The CDR3, as DNA: TGTGCCTGGAGTGCTACAGGGATGGGTCAGCCCCAGCATTTT. Its protein product is CAWSATGMGQPQHF. Full variable domain (remainder filled in from reference TRBV30 and TRBJ1-5): SQTIHQWPATLVQPVGSPLSLECTVEGTSNPNLYWYRQAAGRGLQLLFYSVGIGQISSEVPQNLSASRPQDRQFILSSKKLLLSDSGFYLCAWSATGMGQPQHFGDGTRLSIL.

This chain joins TRBV7-8 and TRBJ1-1; 8 bases agree with TRBD1. Trimming removed 3 bases from V and 3 bases from J; junction bases left unmatched: 3. CDR1 and CDR2 from the germline V gene are SGHVS and FQNEAQ. CDR3 length equals 14 residues. CDR3 sequence (DNA): TGTGCCAGCAGCTTCCAGGGGGCGGACACTGAAGCTTTCTTT. It encodes CASSFQGADTEAFF.

This clone was observed many times. The chain employs TRBV28 and TRBJ2-5; D remains ambiguous. Germline CDR1 reads MDHEN; CDR2 reads SYDVKM. V was clipped by 4 bases and J by 4 bases, with 7 bases between them. The CDR3 length is 12 residues. The CDR3 coding sequence is TGTGCCAGCAGTTCAGGTCCAGAGACCCAGTACTTC. Translation gives CASSSGPETQYF.

Only one count was recorded for this clone. CDR3 amino acids: CASTLAGDTGELFF. Written as DNA, the CDR3 is TGTGCCAGCACCCTAGCGGGGGACACCGGGGAGCTGTTTTTT. The chain links TRBV27 to TRBJ2-2; TRBD2 matches at 10 bases. V was clipped by 7 bases and J by 3 bases; unmatched bases: 2. The CDR3 runs to 14 residues. Germline V lookup: CDR1 MNHEY, CDR2 SMNVEV (reference sequence).

The V gene is TRBV12-2, the J gene TRBJ1-5; TRBD1 is the table's D call and was not checked against the DNA. TRBV12-2 is classified as a pseudogene. CDR3 length: 16 amino acids. Written as DNA, the CDR3 is TGTGCAAGTCGCTTAGCTAATTTAGACAGGGACCAGCCCCAGCATTTT. Translation: CASRLANLDRDQPQHF.

V and J are TRBV11-3 and TRBJ1-3; D call uncertain. The CDR3 sequence is 13 residues long. Trimming took 4 bases from V and 0 from J, leaving 4 bases between them. Germline V lookup: CDR1 SGHNT, CDR2 YENEEA. The CDR3 sequence is CASSSSSGNTIYF. The CDR3 nucleotides read TGTGCCAGCAGCTCCTCCTCTGGAAACACCATATATTTT. The full variable domain, in which reference TRBV11-3 and TRBJ1-3 provide the parts outside the CDR3, is EAGVVQSPRYKIIEKKQPVAFWCNPISGHNTLYWYLQNLGQGPELLIRYENEEAVDDSQLPKDRFSAERLKGVDSTLKIQPAELGDSAVYLCASSSSSGNTIYFGEGSWLTVV.

This rearrangement joins TRBV9 to TRBJ1-5; possible D gene TRBD1, 5 bases. Germline CDR1 and CDR2: SGDLS and YYNGEE. Trimming pared 1 base from V and 9 bases from J, leaving 17 bases between. CDR3 length: 15 amino acids. CDR3 protein: CASSVTGESDRPQHF. The CDR3 DNA sequence: TGTGCCAGCAGCGTAACAGGAGAAAGTGACCGGCCCCAGCATTTT.

The chain is built from TRBV2 and TRBJ2-5; tentatively, D is TRBD2 (6 bases). Germline loops: CDR1 SNHLY, CDR2 FYNNEI. With 7 bases removed from V and 2 bases from J, the gap between germline ends came to 14 bases. The CDR3 covers 14 residues. The CDR3 is CASNPRLVQETQYF. The CDR3 region has the DNA TGTGCCAGCAATCCCAGACTAGTACAAGAGACCCAGTACTTC.

This clone has a handful of counts. The chain links TRBV2 to TRBJ2-7; D gene uncertain. Germline V gene data show CDR1 as SNHLY and CDR2 as FYNNEI. CDR3 length equals 14 residues. The ends were cut back, 2 bases at V and 4 bases at J, with 12 bases in the middle. CDR3 amino acids: CASSETGPRYEQYF. In nucleotides, the CDR3 is TGTGCCAGCAGTGAAACTGGGCCAAGGTACGAGCAGTACTTC.

The chain links TRBV5-4 to TRBJ2-7, with 7 positions matching TRBD2. The CDR3 covers 14 residues. The V and J ends lost 1 base and 3 bases, in that order; junction bases with no gene match: 4. Germline V gene sequence: CDR1 SGHNT, CDR2 YYREEE (reference sequence). CDR3 DNA: TGTGCCAGCAGCTTGCATGGGGGGGTCTACGAGCAGTACTTC. The encoded protein is CASSLHGGVYEQYF.

The V and J genes are TRBV28 and TRBJ1-5; D unresolved. This CDR3 has 13 amino acids. CDR1 and CDR2 from the germline V gene are MDHEN and SYDVKM. V was clipped by 7 bases and J by 15 bases, with 22 bases between them. The CDR3, as DNA: TGTGCCAGCACCCCACTTGTGGAGGCCCCTCTGCATTTT. Translation: CASTPLVEAPLHF. The full variable domain, its missing parts supplied by reference TRBV28 and TRBJ1-5, is DVKVTQSSRYLVKRTGEKVFLECVQDMDHENMFWYRQDPGLGLRLIYFSYDVKMKEKGDIPEGYSVSREKKERFSLILESASTNQTSMYLCASTPLVEAPLHFGDGTRLSIL.

The chain joins TRBV9 to TRBJ2-7; 7 positions agree with TRBD1. In germline, CDR1 is SGDLS, CDR2 YYNGEE. V dropped 3 bases and J dropped 6; count of bases not matched to a gene: 9. This CDR3 has 14 amino acids. The CDR3 protein is CASSGGDRESEQYF. CDR3 DNA sequence: TGTGCCAGCAGCGGAGGGGACAGAGAGTCCGAGCAGTACTTC.